The sequence of this TCR beta chain was determined in a study of CD8 T cells in ankylosing spondylitis. Germline CDR1 is SGHRS and CDR2 is YFSETQ. This CDR3 is built from 16 residues. Germline trimming cut 0 bases from V and 2 bases from J; bases unmatched to any gene: 7. Findings and limits, study-wide: Ankylosing spondylitis blood appeared to carry a characteristic TCR beta motif of fewer than 10 highly homologous variants. There were earlier reports of some motif variants in reactive arthritis synovial fluid and blood. Disease-associated clonotypes exhibited CD8+ identity and were relatively infrequent in peripheral blood.

The table lists this clonotype with a few counts. Antigen specificity is unknown. TCRdb fed the 5' RACE reads into MiXCR, producing one record per CDR3 protein. The profile shows approximately 500,000 distinct CDR3 sequences, roughly 12% of them singletons. The J gene is TRBJ1-1, the V gene TRBV5-1; 7 positions agree with TRBD1. The sequenced material came from blood, either unsorted or a sorted T cell fraction (not recorded which). This TCR came from a male donor with ankylosing spondylitis. As DNA, the CDR3 is TGCGCCAGCAGCTTGGTGGGGACAGAGAGTAACACTGAAGCTTTCTTT. Translated, it gives CASSLVGTESNTEAFF.